The rows below give T cell receptor beta chains drawn from one sample of a study of OX40 agonist ivuxolimab in advanced cancers. Profiling relied on immunoSEQ multiplex PCR, and the TCRdb table lists in-frame clones only, not all of them. The table shows some 86,000 clones, with around nine tenths occurring only once. Sequences were derived from CD4+ or CD8+ T cells sorted from blood, sampled in a trial of the OX40 agonist ivuxolimab. All receptors come from an adult with an advanced solid tumor such as melanoma, head and neck, liver or kidney cancer. Both conserved end residues are part of each CDR3. A D gene is named only where the DNA matches it firmly. Size is omitted from some rows. Given values are once, few, many or a class for expanded clones.

CDR3nt: TGTGCCAGCACCACCCGACCCGCACAGGAAAAACTGTTTTTT
CDR3aa: CASTTRPAQEKLFF
d_gene: NA
v_gene: TRBV6-1
j_gene: TRBJ1-4
abundance: NA

CDR3nt: TGCGCCAGCAGCTTGAGCAGCCGCGCGGATGGTGAGCAGTTCTTC
CDR3aa: CASSLSSRADGEQFF
d_gene: NA
v_gene: TRBV5-1
j_gene: TRBJ2-1
abundance: NA

CDR3nt: TGTGCCTGGAGTGATCAAGACGAGGCCCAGTACTTC
CDR3aa: CAWSDQDEAQYF
d_gene: NA
v_gene: TRBV30
j_gene: TRBJ2-5
abundance: NA

CDR3nt: TGTGCCAGCAGCTTCTCAGTCTCAACAGATACGCAGTATTTT
CDR3aa: CASSFSVSTDTQYF
d_gene: NA
v_gene: TRBV11-2
j_gene: TRBJ2-3
abundance: NA

CDR3nt: TGTGCCAGCAGAAAACAGGGAGCCGGGGAGCTGTTTTTT
CDR3aa: CASRKQGAGELFF
d_gene: NA
v_gene: TRBV7-3
j_gene: TRBJ2-2
abundance: NA

CDR3nt: TGTGCCAGCAGTGAAAACGGCCTCTCTGGAAACACCATATATTTT
CDR3aa: CASSENGLSGNTIYF
d_gene: NA
v_gene: TRBV6-1
j_gene: TRBJ1-3
abundance: few

CDR3nt: TGTGCCAGCAGTGCTCCAGGGATCACCGGGGAGCTGTTTTTT
CDR3aa: CASSAPGITGELFF
d_gene: NA
v_gene: TRBV6-4
j_gene: TRBJ2-2
abundance: NA

CDR3nt: TGTGCCTGGAGTCCCCGGACAATATTGGAAGCTTTCTTT
CDR3aa: CAWSPRTILEAFF
d_gene: NA
v_gene: TRBV30
j_gene: TRBJ1-1
abundance: NA

CDR3nt: TGTGCCAGCAGACAGGACAATGAAAAACTGTTTTTT
CDR3aa: CASRQDNEKLFF
d_gene: NA
v_gene: TRBV2
j_gene: TRBJ1-4
abundance: NA

CDR3nt: TGTGCCACCTCCTGGGGGGGGGCCCCTGAAGCTTTCTTT
CDR3aa: CATSWGGAPEAFF
d_gene: NA
v_gene: TRBV5-6
j_gene: TRBJ1-1
abundance: NA

CDR3nt: TGTGCCAGCAGCCCACAAGAGACCCAGTACTTC
CDR3aa: CASSPQETQYF
d_gene: NA
v_gene: TRBV7-2
j_gene: TRBJ2-5
abundance: NA

CDR3nt: TGTGCCAGCAGCATCGTGGGGGAAAAACTGTTTTTT
CDR3aa: CASSIVGEKLFF
d_gene: NA
v_gene: TRBV5-6
j_gene: TRBJ1-4
abundance: NA

CDR3nt: TGTGCCAGCAGCGTACTAAAAAACACCATATATTTT
CDR3aa: CASSVLKNTIYF
d_gene: NA
v_gene: TRBV7-9
j_gene: TRBJ1-3
abundance: NA

CDR3nt: TGTGCCAGCAGCTTAGATTGGGACAGGGGGCCTGAAAAACTGTTTTTT
CDR3aa: CASSLDWDRGPEKLFF
d_gene: TRBD1
v_gene: TRBV11-2
j_gene: TRBJ1-4
abundance: NA

CDR3nt: TGTGCCAGAAGCTTGACTAGGCAGCCCGAGCAGTACTTC
CDR3aa: CARSLTRQPEQYF
d_gene: NA
v_gene: TRBV5-3
j_gene: TRBJ2-7
abundance: NA

CDR3nt: TGCGCCAGCAGCCAGGTTTCCGGACAGGCGAACACTGAAGCTTTCTTT
CDR3aa: CASSQVSGQANTEAFF
d_gene: TRBD1
v_gene: TRBV4-1
j_gene: TRBJ1-1
abundance: NA